This entry concerns a single T cell receptor (beta chain). Other DNA sequences in the same sample also yield this CDR3. This entry comes from a study of blood T cell repertoires in COVID-19. At the level of the study: Samples of COVID-19 (acute and convalescent) were obtained from the United States, Italy and Spain. The cDNA or gDNA used as material had been derived from T cells, B-cell-depleted T cells, or PBMCs.

CDR1 and CDR2 from the germline V gene are KGHSH and LQKENI. With 3 bases clipped from V and 0 bases from J, the junction kept 4 bases outside the gene matches. This CDR3 is built from 16 residues. Assay: immunoSEQ multiplex PCR; the TCRdb copy retains only in-frame clones and omits some. The sample shows approximately 150,000 clones, 81% of them seen only once. The TCR originated in a human donor in a cohort sampled during active COVID-19. The rearrangement uses TRBV18 and TRBJ2-2, with TRBD2 matching 7 bases. The sample was peripheral blood. The DNA of the CDR3 is TGTGCCAGCTCACCGACTAGCCCCGCGAACACCGGGGAGCTGTTTTTT. This gives the protein CASSPTSPANTGELFF. The full variable domain, completed using reference TRBV18 and TRBJ2-2, is NAGVMQNPRHLVRRRGQEARLRCSPMKGHSHVYWYRQLPEEGLKFMVYLQKENIIDESGMPKERFSAEFPKEGPSILRIQQVVRGDSAAYFCASSPTSPANTGELFFGEGSRLTVL.